This T cell receptor (beta chain) was recorded in a study of blood T cell repertoires in COVID-19. The table came from immunoSEQ multiplex PCR; TCRdb's copy has only in-frame clones and leaves some out. Of about 250,000 clones listed, 86% are singletons. From germline, CDR1 is LGHDT and CDR2 YNNKEL (reference sequence). V was pared by 0 bases and J by 6 bases, with 4 bases of the junction left unmatched. The CDR3 is 15 residues long. The receptor was derived from a man aged 35 to 55 who had recovered from COVID-19. The chain uses TRBV3-1 (or the pseudogene TRBV3-2) and TRBJ2-4; TRBD2 matches at 8 bases. Material for sequencing was PBMCs or T cells enriched from blood (not recorded which). CDR3 in DNA: TGTGCCAGCAGCCAAGAGCCCGGGGGGGGAAACATTCAGTACTTC. This translates into CASSQEPGGGNIQYF.